This TCR beta chain was sequenced during a study of identical twins (dated by TCRdb to between 2015 and 2016). Context from the whole study: TCR alpha and beta repertoires from monozygotic twins, unrelated adults of various ages and cord blood were deep-sequenced to test whether fetal clonotypes persist. To rule out contamination, replicate twin experiments were performed at different times with different library preparation protocols.

Its CDR3 holds 14 amino acids, cysteine through phenylalanine. The CDR3 DNA has 42 bases and is translated from base 1. V is pruned by 3 bases and J by 5 bases, leaving 5 bases of the junction without a gene match. The germline V gene provides CDR1 SNHLY and CDR2 FYNNEI. All donors were healthy Caucasians. Three pairs of female monozygotic twins, all aged roughly 18 to 29 years, made up the twin cohort. Positive isolation kits from Invitrogen were used to isolate CD4+ and CD8+ T cell populations. Overall results and qualifications from the work: The excess sharing between twins in beta out-of-frame sequences was weaker because fewer shared sequences reduced the signal-to-noise ratio. Because the same donors could not be followed over many years, conclusions were based on cross-sectional statistical analysis. Recombination models systematically underestimated out-of-frame TCR alpha sharing in monozygotic twins but agreed with sharing between unrelated individuals. Abundant cord blood beta clonotypes had fewer insertions, young adult naive repertoires showed a similar but weaker trend, and memory repertoires showed no such trend. Compared with coincidental sharing between unrelated individuals, an excess of low generation-probability sequences was observed among out-of-frame TCR alpha sequences shared between twins. Zero-insertion analyses could be partly confounded by invariant T cells such as MAIT and iNKT, though diverse VJ usage argued against such confounding for most clonotypes.

This clonotype was seen once. Its antigen target is currently unknown. Base qualities were left out, and no much larger clone turns up one base away. One read alone is a weak basis. The library was made by 5' RACE. TCRdb lists the instrument as Illumina HiSeq 2000. A universal primer binding site was introduced by template switching, and a unique molecular identifier was present in the final cDNA, enabling accurate counting of TCR cDNA molecules. Specific primers in the conserved constant-segment region were used to synthesize first-strand cDNA for the TCR alpha and beta chains. To control for contamination, each cDNA library was double barcoded with a SMART-Mk sample barcode plus Illumina barcodes. TruSeq adapter sequences, together with Illumina sample barcodes, were added in two successive PCR steps. The Illumina HiSeq platform was used with custom primers to sequence TCR alpha and beta cDNA libraries. As for how the authors treated the data: MiGEC was used to process raw reads and extract unique molecular identifiers, and MiXCR was used to find CDR3 positions. Recombination models were inferred per individual with the repgenHMM and IGoR tools using an EM algorithm. Shared clonotypes were analyzed with the tcR package in R, and sharing was normalized by the product of cloneset sizes. To study raw recombination free of thymic and clonal selection effects, out-of-frame nonproductive sequences were analyzed. The raw public data were reprocessed by TCRdb itself: fastp quality trimming at Q25, MiXCR clonotype calling, in-frame beta chains only. Every entry covers one CDR3 protein and lists the most common genes and DNA from its rows. Clone size and V and J calls follow TCRdb, not the original study. This sample holds 230,000 or so distinct CDR3 sequences; about 9% were observed only once. The top ten clonotypes cover around 3% of the sample.

These data were likewise used in another study, on yellow fever vaccine responses in identical twins. Reported in the second study: According to the authors, in identical twins the way T cells responded to vaccination appeared partly convergent and partly personalized. In the study, vaccine-responding T cell clones were precisely tracked in identical twins.

The sequenced sample consisted of CD8+ T cells sorted from blood. Rearrangement joined TRBV2 to TRBJ1-1; TRBD1 fits 8 bases in the junction. This clonotype was obtained from a woman aged 18-30 years in good health. CDR3 loop: CASSDHRGSTEAFF. In nucleotides, the sequence is TGTGCCAGCAGTGATCACAGGGGGAGTACTGAAGCTTTCTTT.